The 3 T cell receptor beta chains below all came from one sample that was sequenced in a study of T cell repertoires in cytomegalovirus infection. TCRdb used MiXCR to reprocess the reads, holding one entry per CDR3 protein. The sample has about 320,000 distinct CDR3 sequences, more than 9% seen once. The sequencing sample was made of PBMCs. These TCRs come from a human donor in good health (CMV status not recorded). Some clones in this sample may be carry-over from other donors' samples.

The chain has TRBV25-1 and TRBJ2-3, with 11 bases matching TRBD2. V trimming: 5 bases; J trimming: 0 bases; junction bases outside the gene matches: 4. Germline V gives CDR1 MGHDK, CDR2 SYGVNS. The length of the CDR3 is 16 residues. The CDR3 loop reads CASSLWTSGSTDTQYF. The CDR3 DNA reads TGTGCCAGCAGTTTATGGACTAGCGGGAGCACAGATACGCAGTATTTT.

This clonotype was counted between two and nine times. The V call is TRBV11-2, the J call TRBJ2-1; 9 nucleotides match TRBD2. V trimming: 1 base; J trimming: 8 bases; junction bases outside the gene matches: 9. Germline CDR1 and CDR2: SGHAT and FQNNGV. CDR3 length: 16 amino acids. CDR3 sequence reads: CASSLVAGELRYEQFF. The CDR3 nucleotides read TGTGCCAGCAGCTTAGTAGCGGGAGAGCTTAGGTATGAGCAGTTCTTC.

The chain employs TRBV14 and TRBJ2-3, with 9 bases identical to TRBD2. This CDR3 spans 19 amino acids. Trimming removed 0 bases from V and 2 bases from J; junction bases left unmatched: 12. CDR1 SGHDN and CDR2 FVKESK come from the germline V gene. CDR3: CASSQDFTSGWINTDTQYF. The CDR3 nucleotides read TGTGCCAGCAGCCAAGATTTTACTAGCGGGTGGATCAACACAGATACGCAGTATTTT.